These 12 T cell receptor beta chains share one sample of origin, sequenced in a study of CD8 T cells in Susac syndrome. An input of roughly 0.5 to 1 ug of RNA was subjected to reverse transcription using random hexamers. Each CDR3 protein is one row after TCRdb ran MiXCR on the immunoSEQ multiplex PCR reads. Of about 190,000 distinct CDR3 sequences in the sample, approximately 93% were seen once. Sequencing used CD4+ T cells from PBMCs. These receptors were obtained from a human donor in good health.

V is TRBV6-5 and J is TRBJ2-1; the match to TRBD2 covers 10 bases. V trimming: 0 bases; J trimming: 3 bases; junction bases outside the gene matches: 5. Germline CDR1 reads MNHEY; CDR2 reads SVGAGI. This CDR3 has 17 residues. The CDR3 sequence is CASSYSNLAGVYNEQFF. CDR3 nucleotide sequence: TGTGCCAGCAGTTACTCGAACCTAGCGGGGGTCTACAATGAGCAGTTCTTC.

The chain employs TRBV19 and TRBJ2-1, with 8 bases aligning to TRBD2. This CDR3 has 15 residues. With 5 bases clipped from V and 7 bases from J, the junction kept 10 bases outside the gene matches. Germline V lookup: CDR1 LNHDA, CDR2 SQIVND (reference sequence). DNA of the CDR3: TGTGCCAGTAGTCCTCTGCGGAGCGGGGGAAATGAGCAGTTCTTC. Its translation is CASSPLRSGGNEQFF. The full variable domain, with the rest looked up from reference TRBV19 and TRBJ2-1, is DGGITQSPKYLFRKEGQNVTLSCEQNLNHDAMYWYRQDPGQGLRLIYYSQIVNDFQKGDIAEGYSVSREKKESFPLTVTSAQKNPTAFYLCASSPLRSGGNEQFFGPGTRLTVL.

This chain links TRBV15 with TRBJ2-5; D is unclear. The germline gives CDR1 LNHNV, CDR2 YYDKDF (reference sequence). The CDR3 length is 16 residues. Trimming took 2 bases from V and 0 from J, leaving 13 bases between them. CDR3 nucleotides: TGTGCCACCAGCAGATCATATCCTGAGGACCAAGAGACCCAGTACTTC. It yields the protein CATSRSYPEDQETQYF.

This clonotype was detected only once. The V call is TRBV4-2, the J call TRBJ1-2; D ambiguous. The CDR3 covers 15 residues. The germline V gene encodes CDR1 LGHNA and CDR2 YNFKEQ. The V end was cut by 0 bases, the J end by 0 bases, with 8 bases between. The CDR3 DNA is TGTGCCAGCAGCCAAGATCGTCGGTCTAACTATGGCTACACCTTC. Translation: CASSQDRRSNYGYTF.

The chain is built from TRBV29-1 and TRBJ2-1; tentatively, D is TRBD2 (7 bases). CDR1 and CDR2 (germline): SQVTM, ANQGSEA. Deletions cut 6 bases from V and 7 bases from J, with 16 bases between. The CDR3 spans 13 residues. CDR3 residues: CSVLRRGPNEQFF. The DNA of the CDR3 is TGCAGCGTACTACGGCGGGGGCCTAATGAGCAGTTCTTC.

CDR3 nucleotides: TGTGCCAGCAGTGAAGGACAGGGCGGGCATCAGCCCCAGCATTTT. This codes for CASSEGQGGHQPQHF. This chain connects TRBV6-1 to TRBJ1-5; 7 positions match TRBD1. The CDR3 sequence is 15 residues long. V lost 1 base and J lost 5; bases outside the gene matches: 5. Per germline, CDR1 MNHNS and CDR2 SASEGT.

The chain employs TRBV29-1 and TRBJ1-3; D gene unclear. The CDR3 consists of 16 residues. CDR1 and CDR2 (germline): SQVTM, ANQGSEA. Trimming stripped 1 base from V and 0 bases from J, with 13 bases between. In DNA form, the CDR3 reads TGCAGCGTTGAAGGCATCTTGTGGAGCTCTGGAAACACCATATATTTT. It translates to CSVEGILWSSGNTIYF.

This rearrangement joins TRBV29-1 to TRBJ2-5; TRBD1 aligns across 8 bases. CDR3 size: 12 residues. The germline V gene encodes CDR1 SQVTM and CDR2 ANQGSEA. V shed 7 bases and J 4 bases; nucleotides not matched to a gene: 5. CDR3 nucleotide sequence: TGCAGCGGAGACAGGGGAGGAGAGACCCAGTACTTC. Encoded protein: CSGDRGGETQYF.

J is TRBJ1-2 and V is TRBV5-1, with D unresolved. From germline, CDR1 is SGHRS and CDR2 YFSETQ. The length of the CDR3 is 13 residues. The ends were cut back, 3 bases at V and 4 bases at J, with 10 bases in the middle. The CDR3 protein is CASSSDGSYGYTF. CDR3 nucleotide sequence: TGCGCCAGCAGCTCTGACGGATCCTATGGCTACACCTTC.

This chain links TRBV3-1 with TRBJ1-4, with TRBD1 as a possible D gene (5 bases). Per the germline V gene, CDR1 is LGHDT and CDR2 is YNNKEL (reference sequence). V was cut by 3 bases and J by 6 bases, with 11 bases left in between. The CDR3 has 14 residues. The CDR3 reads CASSHWGRDEKLFF. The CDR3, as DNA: TGTGCCAGCAGCCATTGGGGGAGGGATGAAAAACTGTTTTTT. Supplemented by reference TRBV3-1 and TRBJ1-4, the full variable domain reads DTAVSQTPKYLVTQMGNDKSIKCEQNLGHDTMYWYKQDSKKFLKIMFSYNNKELIINETVPNRFSPKSPDKAHLNLHINSLELGDSAVYFCASSHWGRDEKLFFGSGTQLSVL.

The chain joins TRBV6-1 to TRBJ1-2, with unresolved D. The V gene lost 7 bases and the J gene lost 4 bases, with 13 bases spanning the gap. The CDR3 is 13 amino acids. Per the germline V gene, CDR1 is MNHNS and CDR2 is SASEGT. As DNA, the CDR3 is TGTGCCAGCAAACCGTGGGGTGGCTATGGCTACACCTTC. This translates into CASKPWGGYGYTF.

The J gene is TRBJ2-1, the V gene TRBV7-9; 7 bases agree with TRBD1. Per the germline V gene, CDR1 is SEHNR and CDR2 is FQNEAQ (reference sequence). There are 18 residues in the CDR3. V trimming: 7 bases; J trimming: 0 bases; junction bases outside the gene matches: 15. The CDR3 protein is CASTKPGQKTRSYNEQFF. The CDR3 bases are TGTGCCAGCACAAAACCGGGACAGAAAACCCGCTCCTACAATGAGCAGTTCTTC.